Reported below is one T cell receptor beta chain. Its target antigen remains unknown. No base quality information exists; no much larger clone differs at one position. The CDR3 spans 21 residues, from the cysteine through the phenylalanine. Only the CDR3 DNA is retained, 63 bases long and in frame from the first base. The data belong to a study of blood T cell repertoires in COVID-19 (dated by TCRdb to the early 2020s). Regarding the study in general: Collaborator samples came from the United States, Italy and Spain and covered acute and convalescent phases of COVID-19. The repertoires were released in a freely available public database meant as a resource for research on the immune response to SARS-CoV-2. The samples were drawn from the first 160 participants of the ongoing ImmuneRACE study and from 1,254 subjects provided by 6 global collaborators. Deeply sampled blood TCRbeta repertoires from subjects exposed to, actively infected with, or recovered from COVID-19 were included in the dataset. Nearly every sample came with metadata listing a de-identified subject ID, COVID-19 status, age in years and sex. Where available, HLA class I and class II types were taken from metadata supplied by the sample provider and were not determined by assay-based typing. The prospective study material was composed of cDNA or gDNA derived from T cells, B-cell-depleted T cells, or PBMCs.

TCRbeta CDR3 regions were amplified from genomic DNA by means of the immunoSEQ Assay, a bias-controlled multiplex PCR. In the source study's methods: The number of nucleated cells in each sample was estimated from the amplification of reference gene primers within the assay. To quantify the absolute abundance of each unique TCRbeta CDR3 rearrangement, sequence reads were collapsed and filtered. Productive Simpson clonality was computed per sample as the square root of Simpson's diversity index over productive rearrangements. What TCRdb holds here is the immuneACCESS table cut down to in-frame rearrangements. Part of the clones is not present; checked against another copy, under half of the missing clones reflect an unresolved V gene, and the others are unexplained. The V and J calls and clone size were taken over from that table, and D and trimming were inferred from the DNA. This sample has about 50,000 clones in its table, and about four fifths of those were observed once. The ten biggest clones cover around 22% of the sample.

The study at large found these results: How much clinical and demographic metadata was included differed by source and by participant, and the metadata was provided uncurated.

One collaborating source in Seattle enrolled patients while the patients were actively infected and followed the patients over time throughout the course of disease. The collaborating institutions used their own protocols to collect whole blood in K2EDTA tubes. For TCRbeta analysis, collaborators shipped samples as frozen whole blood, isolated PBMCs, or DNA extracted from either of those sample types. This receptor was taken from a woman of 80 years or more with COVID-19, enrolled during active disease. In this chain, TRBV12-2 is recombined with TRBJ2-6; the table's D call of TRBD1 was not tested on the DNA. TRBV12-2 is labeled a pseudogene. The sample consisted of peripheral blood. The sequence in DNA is TGTGCAAGTCGCTTAGTACAGAGGCCGGGACAGGGAACTTCTGGGGCCAACGTCCTGACTTTC. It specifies CASRLVQRPGQGTSGANVLTF.